What follows is one T cell receptor beta chain and its context. The data derive from a study of blood T cell repertoires in COVID-19. Using immunoSEQ multiplex PCR, the repertoire was profiled, and TCRdb retains in-frame clones only, with some absent. The top ten clones hold about a sixth of a sample with around 110,000 clones, 80% of them seen once. The CDR3 consists of 13 residues. With 6 bases clipped from V and 0 bases from J, the junction kept 0 bases outside the gene matches. Germline V gene lookup returns CDR1 SQVTM and CDR2 ANQGSEA. The clonotype was recovered from a man aged 55 to 70 with active or convalescent COVID-19. The sequenced material came from peripheral blood. The genes are TRBV29-1 and TRBJ2-3; 10 positions agree with TRBD2. The CDR3, as DNA: TGCAGCGTGACTAGCGGGAGCACAGATACGCAGTATTTT. Translated: CSVTSGSTDTQYF.